What follows is one TCR beta chain and its context. Its antigen is as yet unknown. TCRdb reprocessed the 5' RACE reads via MiXCR and lists one record per CDR3 protein. The table shows about 890,000 distinct CDR3 sequences, with roughly 12% occurring only once. These data come from a study of identical twins. The CDR3 is 21 residues long. Germline V lookup: CDR1 MDHEN, CDR2 SYDVKM. Germline trimming cut 2 bases from V and 6 bases from J; bases unmatched to any gene: 25. Broader study findings: For cord blood, abundant beta clonotypes had fewer insertions, unlike memory repertoires, which showed none.

The sample also formed part of further work on yellow fever vaccine responses in identical twins.

Sequenced input: PBMCs. The genes are TRBV28 and TRBJ2-7, with 10 bases lining up with TRBD2. The clonotype originates from a woman younger than 35 in good health. The CDR3 reads CASSLGFPGLASPSGFGEQYF. The CDR3 DNA sequence: TGTGCCAGCAGTTTAGGATTCCCGGGACTAGCGAGTCCCTCGGGGTTTGGCGAGCAGTACTTC.